The clone carrying this T cell receptor (beta chain) has only a few counts. The target antigen is unknown. These data come from a study of beta chain features in type 1 diabetes. Study-wide findings and caveats: Type 1 diabetes patients showed fewer insertions and more deletions at VDJ junctions. Comparison showed that naive, central memory and Treg TCRB repertoires appeared more similar among patients than among healthy donors. Across all four CD4+ subsets, people with type 1 diabetes showed modestly shorter TCRB CDR3s.

CDR1 is MNHEY and CDR2 is SVGAGI in the germline V gene. V was trimmed by 6 bases and J by 6 bases, leaving 11 bases between them. The CDR3 is 13 residues long. Isolated RNA was reverse transcribed in full, so expressed TCRB transcripts were sequenced. TCRdb keeps only in-frame clones here, not all; method: immunoSEQ multiplex PCR. The sample has tens of thousands of clones; 66% are singletons. The origin of this receptor is a man younger than 45 with type 1 diabetes. Some clones in this sample may be carry-over from other donors' samples. What was sequenced was Tregs from blood. The chain recombines TRBV6-5 with TRBJ1-4; D gene unclear. The CDR3 reads CASRRTVYEKLFF. The DNA of the CDR3 is TGTGCCAGCAGGCGGACTGTGTATGAAAAACTGTTTTTT.